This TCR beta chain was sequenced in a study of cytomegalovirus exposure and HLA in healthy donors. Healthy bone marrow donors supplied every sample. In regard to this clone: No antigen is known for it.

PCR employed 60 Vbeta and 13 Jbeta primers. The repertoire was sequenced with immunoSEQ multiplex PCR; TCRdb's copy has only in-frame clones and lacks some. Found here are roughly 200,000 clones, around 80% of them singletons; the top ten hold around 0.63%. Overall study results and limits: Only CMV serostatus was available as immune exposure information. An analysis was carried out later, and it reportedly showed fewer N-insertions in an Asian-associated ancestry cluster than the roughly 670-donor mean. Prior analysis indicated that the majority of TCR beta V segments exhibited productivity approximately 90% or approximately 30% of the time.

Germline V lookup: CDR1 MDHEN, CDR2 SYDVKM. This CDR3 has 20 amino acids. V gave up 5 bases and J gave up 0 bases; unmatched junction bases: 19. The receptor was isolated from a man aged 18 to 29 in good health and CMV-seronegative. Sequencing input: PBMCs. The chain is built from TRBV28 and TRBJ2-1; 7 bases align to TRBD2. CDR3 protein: CASSPGGVAGPRSSYNEQFF. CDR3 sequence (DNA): TGTGCCAGCAGTCCTGGGGGGGTAGCGGGCCCAAGGAGCTCCTACAATGAGCAGTTCTTC. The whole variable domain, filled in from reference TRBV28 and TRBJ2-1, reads DVKVTQSSRYLVKRTGEKVFLECVQDMDHENMFWYRQDPGLGLRLIYFSYDVKMKEKGDIPEGYSVSREKKERFSLILESASTNQTSMYLCASSPGGVAGPRSSYNEQFFGPGTRLTVL.